This T cell receptor beta chain was identified during a study of CD8 T cells in Susac syndrome. In germline, CDR1 is DFQATT, CDR2 SNEGSKA (reference sequence). Unmatched junction bases numbered 4, after V lost 6 bases and J lost 2 bases. The CDR3 consists of 13 residues. When the RNA was reverse transcribed, random hexamers were used with an input of roughly 0.45 to 1 ug. MiXCR, applied by TCRdb to the immunoSEQ multiplex PCR reads, yields one record per CDR3 protein. Of 170,000 or so distinct CDR3 sequences in the sample, 85% to 95% were seen once. Source material: CD8+ T cells from PBMCs. The sequence came from a human donor with multiple sclerosis. V usage is TRBV20-1 and J usage is TRBJ2-3; 8 bases agree with TRBD1. The CDR3 DNA is TGCAGTGCCGAGGACAGGGCCACAGATACGCAGTATTTT. Its protein is CSAEDRATDTQYF.